These T cell receptor beta chains were read from a single sample in a study of cytomegalovirus exposure and HLA in healthy donors. The assay was immunoSEQ multiplex PCR, and TCRdb's table has in-frame clones only and misses some. The specimen's table records approximately 30,000 clones. Source material: PBMCs. Every receptor here comes from a man aged 35 to 55 in good health and CMV-seronegative. The CDR3 runs from the conserved cysteine through the conserved F or W. The order of the fields is V gene, J gene, D gene, clone size, CDR3 protein, CDR3 DNA. The D gene is left open where the match is weak. Not all rows give a size; the values are once, few, many and, for expanded clones, a class.

TRBV6-4	TRBJ2-2	NA	medium-sized	CASSAGNTGELFF	TGTGCCAGCAGTGCGGGAAACACCGGGGAGCTGTTTTTT
TRBV6-5	TRBJ1-1	NA	NA	CASSHTLNTEAFF	TGTGCCAGCAGCCACACCTTGAACACTGAAGCTTTCTTT
TRBV18	TRBJ1-1	NA	NA	CASSPGMNTEAFF	TGTGCCAGCTCACCAGGCATGAACACTGAAGCTTTCTTT
TRBV4-3	TRBJ2-7	TRBD1	NA	CASSQFTGQVYEQYF	TGCGCCAGCAGCCAATTTACGGGACAGGTCTACGAGCAGTACTTC
TRBV6-4	TRBJ2-1	TRBD2	NA	CASSRTSGSGDNEQFF	TGTGCCAGCAGTCGGACTAGCGGGAGTGGTGACAATGAGCAGTTCTTC
TRBV5-4	TRBJ1-1	NA	NA	CASSLGNYDTEAFF	TGTGCCAGCAGCCTCGGCAACTACGACACTGAAGCTTTCTTT
TRBV28	TRBJ1-3	NA	NA	CATNHGRRGGNTIYF	TGTGCCACCAATCACGGACGACGGGGGGGAAACACCATATATTTT
TRBV14	TRBJ2-7	NA	NA	CASSRRVAYEQYF	TGTGCCAGCAGCCGCCGAGTGGCCTACGAGCAGTACTTC
TRBV7-2	TRBJ2-7	TRBD1	NA	CASRLYGQGYEQYF	TGTGCCAGCAGACTTTACGGACAGGGCTACGAGCAGTACTTC
TRBV5-4	TRBJ2-2	TRBD2	NA	CASSLVGGATGELFF	TGTGCCAGCAGCTTGGTCGGGGGGGCTACCGGGGAGCTGTTTTTT
TRBV11-2	TRBJ2-7	TRBD2	NA	CASRSSGSSSWEQYF	TGTGCCAGCAGGTCAAGCGGGAGCTCCTCTTGGGAGCAGTACTTC
TRBV6-5	TRBJ2-3	NA	NA	CASSLDGTSTDTQYF	TGTGCCAGCAGCCTCGACGGGACTAGCACAGATACGCAGTATTTT
TRBV5-1	TRBJ2-6	TRBD1	NA	CASSLKREQGPSGANVLTF	TGCGCCAGCAGTTTAAAAAGGGAACAGGGGCCTTCTGGGGCCAACGTCCTGACTTTC
TRBV9	TRBJ1-2	NA	NA	CASSVDGEGYGYTF	TGTGCCAGCAGCGTAGACGGGGAAGGATATGGCTACACCTTC
TRBV19	TRBJ2-7	NA	NA	CASSIGQGNEQYF	TGTGCCAGTAGTATTGGGCAGGGGAACGAGCAGTACTTC
TRBV30	TRBJ1-5	NA	NA	CAWSMDSNQPQHF	TGTGCCTGGAGTATGGACTCCAATCAGCCCCAGCATTTT
TRBV2	TRBJ1-1	TRBD1	NA	CAGKRGGRNTEAFF	TGTGCCGGCAAGAGAGGGGGCAGGAACACTGAAGCTTTCTTT
TRBV30	TRBJ2-3	NA	NA	CAWSVSLAGDTQYF	TGTGCCTGGAGTGTATCCCTAGCAGGAGATACGCAGTATTTT
TRBV6-4	TRBJ1-1	NA	NA	CASSYTGTSEAFF	TGTGCCAGCAGTTACACAGGGACCTCTGAAGCTTTCTTT
TRBV5-3	TRBJ2-1	NA	NA	CARSSRGGRKDNEQFF	TGTGCCAGAAGCTCCAGGGGCGGGAGAAAGGACAATGAGCAGTTCTTC
TRBV18	TRBJ1-5	NA	NA	CASSLGSNQPQHF	TGTGCCAGCTCACTCGGGAGCAATCAGCCCCAGCATTTT
TRBV5-5	TRBJ1-5	NA	NA	CASSYGISNQPQHF	TGTGCCAGCAGTTACGGGATTAGCAATCAGCCCCAGCATTTT
TRBV29-1	TRBJ1-1	NA	NA	CSTLRAAEAFF	TGCAGCACCTTGAGGGCGGCTGAAGCTTTCTTT
TRBV30	TRBJ1-5	NA	NA	CAWSVTGNQPQHF	TGTGCCTGGAGTGTCACGGGGAATCAGCCCCAGCATTTT
TRBV27	TRBJ2-7	NA	NA	CASSPEGRTPYEQYF	TGTGCCAGCAGTCCGGAGGGGCGGACCCCCTACGAGCAGTACTTC
TRBV5-1	TRBJ1-5	NA	NA	CASSLGGGPLNQPQHF	TGCGCCAGCAGCCTCGGTGGCGGCCCTCTCAATCAGCCCCAGCATTTT
TRBV28	TRBJ2-1	TRBD2	NA	CASSPGGTSGDNEQFF	TGTGCCAGCAGTCCGGGTGGGACTAGCGGCGACAATGAGCAGTTCTTC
TRBV7-9	TRBJ2-6	NA	NA	CASSPTGFKGANVLTF	TGTGCCAGCAGCCCTACAGGGTTCAAAGGGGCCAACGTCCTGACTTTC